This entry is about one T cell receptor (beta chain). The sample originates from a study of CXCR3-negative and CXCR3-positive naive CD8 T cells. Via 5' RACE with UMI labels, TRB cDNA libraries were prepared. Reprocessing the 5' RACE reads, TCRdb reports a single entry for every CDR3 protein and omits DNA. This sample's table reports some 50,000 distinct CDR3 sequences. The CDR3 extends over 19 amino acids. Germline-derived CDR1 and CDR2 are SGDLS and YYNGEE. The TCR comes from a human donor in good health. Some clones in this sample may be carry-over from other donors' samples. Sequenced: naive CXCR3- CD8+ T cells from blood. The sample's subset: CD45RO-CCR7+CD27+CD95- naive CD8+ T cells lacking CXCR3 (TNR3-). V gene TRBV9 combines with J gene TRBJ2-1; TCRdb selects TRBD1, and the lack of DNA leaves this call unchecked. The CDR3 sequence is CASSASMISRGRMLDEQFF.